This TCR beta chain originates from a study of OX40 agonist ivuxolimab in advanced cancers. Some background on the complete study: Ivuxolimab was a fully human IgG2 agonistic monoclonal antibody targeting the costimulatory receptor OX40 (CD134). The paper reports the monotherapy dose-escalation portion (N = 52 patients) of the phase I ivuxolimab trial. Prior anti-PD-1, anti-PD-L1 or anti-CTLA-4 therapy was permitted, and checkpoint inhibitors had been received by 40% to 50% of dose-escalation patients. Intravenous ivuxolimab was administered to patients every 2 weeks at six dose levels: 0.01, 0.1, 0.3, 1.5, 3 and 10 mg/kg. In the dose-escalation cohort, 82.7% of patients were male, and the mean age was around 60 years, with a range of about 23 to 90. Peripheral TCRbeta sequencing was intended to test whether TCR sequence diversity was altered and clonal T-cell expansion was caused by ivuxolimab. Partial responses occurred in three dose-escalation patients: two with cutaneous melanoma and one with hepatocellular carcinoma. Of the 50 to 55 patients in dose escalation, about 20 had hepatocellular carcinoma, some 15 had melanoma, 9 had renal cell carcinoma and 9 had head and neck cancer.

To sequence the TCRbeta CDR3 region, genomic DNA was isolated from the sorted cells. The immunoSEQ Assay was used for sequencing of TCRbeta CDR3 regions. TCRdb took over this immuneACCESS table, retaining in-frame rearrangements with V and J assigned. Such tables are incomplete; in checked studies, under half of the missing clones stem from an unresolved V gene, and the remainder is unexplained. The sample includes 45,000 to 60,000 clones, with about 93% observed a single time. The top ten clonotypes cover almost 25% of the sample. The CDR3, cysteine through phenylalanine, is 14 amino acids long. Solely the CDR3 DNA is kept, with 42 bases framed from the first base. The germline V gene (reference sequence) gives CDR1 as MNHEY and CDR2 as SMNVEV. V is clipped by 2 bases and J by 1 base, and the sequence between their germline boundaries is 6 bases long. This clone was seen once. Its antigen specificity is not known. No much larger clonotype is one base removed from it; base qualities were not supplied.

The trial excluded patients who had a history of autoimmune disease or who were on systemic immunosuppression. In every dose cohort, peripheral blood was drawn for TCR sequencing at baseline, cycle 4 day 1, and cycle 7 day 1. The samples were drawn from a first-in-human, open-label, multicenter phase I dose-escalation trial of ivuxolimab. Adults with locally advanced or metastatic head and neck squamous cell, hepatocellular, melanoma or renal cell carcinoma were enrolled in the trial. Before TCR sequencing, CD4+ T cells and CD8+ T cells from peripheral blood were sorted into separate populations. Study-wide findings and limitations: The antigen specificity of the peripheral T cells that underwent clonal expansion was not determined. At doses of 0.1 to 3.0 mg/kg, clonal expansion of both CD4+ and CD8+ blood T cells was observed from baseline to week 6. In partial responders in the 0.1-3.0 mg/kg groups, normalized peripheral clonal expansion was found to be among the lowest, especially among CD8+ T cells. Low levels of normalized T-cell clonal expansion were also shown by some nonresponding patients. After ivuxolimab, expanded clones were on average more numerous among CD8+ T cells than among CD4+ T cells.

The rearranged segments are TRBV27 and TRBJ2-1; the D gene is possibly TRBD1 or TRBD2, each agreeing over 5 bases. The source was CD4+ or CD8+ T cells sorted from blood, collected in a trial of the OX40 agonist ivuxolimab. This receptor was obtained from an adult with an advanced solid tumor such as melanoma, head and neck, liver or kidney cancer. The sequenced DNA is TGTGCCAGCAGTTTAGGGGGTTCCTACAATGAGCAGTTCTTC. Its protein product is CASSLGGSYNEQFF.